This section outlines one T cell receptor (beta chain) sequence together with its context. Its matching antigen is unknown. The sample belongs to a study of T cell clones after liver transplantation. Findings and limits, study-wide: A significant post-transplant drop in circulating graft-donor-reactive CD4 TCRbeta sequences occurred in most of the 8 subjects. Graft donor-reactive T cells may have migrated into the graft rather than being deleted.

V was trimmed by 2 bases and J by 9 bases, leaving 20 bases between them. In germline, CDR1 is KGHSH, CDR2 LQKENI. This CDR3 spans 16 amino acids. The protocol was immunoSEQ multiplex PCR, while the TCRdb copy is restricted to in-frame clones and leaves out a portion. The table shows roughly 100,000 clones, with 84% occurring only once. This receptor was identified in a human patient who received a liver transplant. Among the T cells, some may be from the graft donor. The V and J genes are TRBV18 and TRBJ2-1; D might be TRBD2 (6 bases). Sequencing used CD4+ T cells from blood, obtained approximately 43 months after liver transplant. The CDR3 here is CASSPGEAYVRGEQFF. CDR3 DNA sequence: TGTGCCAGCTCACCAGGAGAGGCCTATGTGCGGGGTGAGCAGTTCTTC.